The 29 T cell receptor beta chains given below trace back to one sample, sequenced in a study of metastatic and nonmetastatic thyroid tumors. Each patient came to thyroid surgery without any prior treatment (of any kind). TCRdb reprocessed the PCR reads using MiXCR. This table has 45,000 to 55,000 clones, under 30% appearing once. Sequences were obtained from blood. The receptors derive from a male donor with papillary thyroid cancer or a benign thyroid nodule (not recorded which). Some clones in this sample may be carry-over from other donors' samples.

The table lists this clone with many counts. For the CDR3, the DNA is TGTGCCGGCGAAGAAAGGGGACTAGCGGCCGAGCAGTACTTC. The encoded protein is CAGEERGLAAEQYF. V and J are TRBV6-1 and TRBJ2-7; 11 bases align to TRBD2. Trimming cost V 11 bases and J 6 bases; bases outside gene matches: 12. The germline gives CDR1 MNHNS, CDR2 SASEGT. This CDR3 contains 14 residues.

The rearrangement links TRBV6-1 to TRBJ1-1; D is unclear. The CDR3 spans 14 residues. Germline CDR1 is MNHNS and CDR2 is SASEGT. V gave up 2 bases and J gave up 6 bases, with 13 bases separating them. CDR3 DNA: TGTGCCAGCAGTGAATTGGAAGGGTTGGCTGAAGCTTTCTTT. This sequence encodes CASSELEGLAEAFF.

Ten or more counts support this clone. This chain joins TRBV24-1 and TRBJ2-5; D unclear. Germline V gene sequence: CDR1 KGHDR, CDR2 SFDVKD. This CDR3 spans 15 amino acids. Trimming shortened V by 3 bases and J by 5 bases, and 15 bases separated the two germline ends. CDR3 amino acids: CATSDAQGLGETQYF. Here the CDR3 DNA reads TGTGCCACCAGTGATGCGCAAGGGTTGGGGGAGACCCAGTACTTC.

By sample fraction, this clone is medium-sized (0.01 to 0.1%). The chain joins TRBV6-1 to TRBJ2-7; TRBD1 might be the D (5 bases). CDR1 is MNHNS, CDR2 SASEGT, per germline. Trimming cost V 7 bases and J 3 bases, with 16 bases left between them. The CDR3 sequence is 14 residues long. CDR3 region: CASTYRSDVYEQYF. The CDR3 DNA reads TGTGCCAGCACCTACAGGAGCGATGTCTACGAGCAGTACTTC.

This clone appeared many times. The rearrangement links TRBV19 to TRBJ2-3; no reliable D call. Germline V gives CDR1 LNHDA, CDR2 SQIVND (reference sequence). There are 14 residues in the CDR3. Trimming left V 0 bases short and J 3 bases short, with 7 bases between. The CDR3 loop is CASSIEPSTDTQYF. The CDR3 bases are TGTGCCAGTAGTATAGAGCCTAGTACAGATACGCAGTATTTT.

This clone was counted at least ten times. This chain connects TRBV12-3 or TRBV12-4 to TRBJ1-5, with D possibly matching TRBD1 (5 bases). V lost 9 bases to trimming and J lost 6 bases, with 15 bases between them. The CDR3 covers 13 residues. CDR3 residues: CASQGNSPQPQHF. The CDR3 DNA reads as TGTGCCAGTCAGGGAAATTCGCCTCAGCCCCAGCATTTT.

There are many counts of this clone. The genes are TRBV6-1 and TRBJ2-2, with TRBD2 identical over 10 bases. The J segment lost 4 bases and the V segment lost 8 bases, leaving 7 bases of the junction unmatched. Per the germline V gene, CDR1 is MNHNS and CDR2 is SASEGT. This CDR3 is built from 15 residues. CDR3 region: CASLAGVGGTGELFF. For the CDR3, the DNA is TGTGCCAGCCTAGCGGGAGTCGGGGGCACCGGGGAGCTGTTTTTT.

The V gene is TRBV19, the J gene TRBJ1-1; 8 positions agree with TRBD1. The CDR3 length is 15 residues. Losses at the gene ends were 5 bases for V and 4 bases for J; bases not matched to a gene: 9. Germline CDR1 and CDR2: LNHDA and SQIVND (reference sequence). Here the CDR3 DNA reads TGTGCCAGTAGTCCTCCAGGACAGGGACGCACTGAAGCTTTCTTT. It yields the protein CASSPPGQGRTEAFF.

This clone was counted many times. This rearrangement joins TRBV10-1 to TRBJ2-3; D unclear. Germline V gene lookup returns CDR1 WNHNN and CDR2 SYGVQD (reference sequence). The CDR3 covers 16 residues. V lost 3 bases and J lost 0, with 13 bases in between. CDR3 loop: CASSESGRRSTDTQYF. The CDR3 DNA reads as TGCGCCAGCAGTGAATCGGGCAGACGTAGCACAGATACGCAGTATTTT.

This clone was counted at least ten times. The chain uses TRBV6-2 or TRBV6-3 and TRBJ2-1; 10 bases map to TRBD2. The CDR3 has 15 residues. Per the germline V gene, CDR1 is MNHEY and CDR2 is SVGEGT. J was trimmed by 8 bases and V by 6 bases; bases with no gene match: 10. The CDR3 sequence is CASSGGTSEVHEQFF. The CDR3 DNA follows: TGTGCCAGCAGCGGAGGGACTAGCGAAGTACATGAGCAGTTCTTC.

This clone was observed at least ten times. The rearrangement joins TRBV19 to TRBJ2-2; 7 bases line up with TRBD2. Germline trimming cut 6 bases from V and 1 base from J; bases unmatched to any gene: 8. Germline CDR1 LNHDA, CDR2 SQIVND (reference sequence). The CDR3 is made up of 16 amino acids. DNA for the CDR3: TGTGCCAGTAGGAAAAATAGCGGGCTGAACACCGGGGAGCTGTTTTTT. Protein sequence: CASRKNSGLNTGELFF.

The DNA of the CDR3 is TGTGCCAGCAGCCCGAATACGTGGGGAGGAGATACGCAGTATTTT. It codes for CASSPNTWGGDTQYF. The genes are TRBV9 and TRBJ2-3, with D tentatively TRBD2 (6 bases). CDR3 size: 15 residues. The ends were cut back, 4 bases at V and 5 bases at J, with 17 bases in the middle. Looked up from germline, CDR1 is SGDLS and CDR2 is YYNGEE.

This clone is judged medium-sized. This rearrangement joins TRBV3-1 to TRBJ1-2; D gene unclear. Trimming left V 0 bases short and J 8 bases short, with 16 bases between. The V gene's germline CDR1 is LGHDT and CDR2 YNNKEL (reference sequence). CDR3 length equals 15 residues. As DNA, the CDR3 is TGTGCCAGCAGCCAAGATCTTCTGGGAGGAAAGGGCTACACCTTC. Residues: CASSQDLLGGKGYTF.

This clone was observed many times. The chain couples TRBV13 to TRBJ2-7, with TRBD2 matching over 7 bases. This CDR3 contains 19 residues. Germline CDR1 is PRHDT and CDR2 is FYEKMQ (reference sequence). Trimming cost V 5 bases and J 9 bases; bases outside gene matches: 28. The CDR3 is CASSPPTDLAGDLLRVQYF. DNA for the CDR3: TGTGCCAGCAGCCCACCAACCGATCTCGCGGGAGATCTCCTACGAGTGCAGTACTTC.

This clone appeared many times. The chain employs TRBV5-5 and TRBJ1-4; a weak D match, TRBD1 (5 bases). The CDR3 sequence is 14 residues long. Trimming cost V 1 base and J 6 bases, with 10 bases left between them. The germline gives CDR1 SGHKS, CDR2 YYEKEE (reference sequence). This chain's CDR3 is CASSLIQGDEKLFF. The CDR3 DNA sequence: TGTGCCAGCAGCTTGATCCAGGGTGATGAAAAACTGTTTTTT. The full variable domain, in which reference TRBV5-5 and TRBJ1-4 provide the parts outside the CDR3, is DAGVTQSPTHLIKTRGQQVTLRCSPISGHKSVSWYQQVLGQGPQFIFQYYEKEERGRGNFPDRFSARQFPNYSSELNVNALLLGDSALYLCASSLIQGDEKLFFGSGTQLSVL.

This clone was counted many times. The chain employs TRBV10-3 and TRBJ1-2; TRBD1 aligns across 8 bases. V gave up 6 bases and J gave up 0 bases; unmatched junction bases: 3. CDR1 and CDR2 from the germline V gene are ENHRY and SYGVKD. This CDR3 region has 14 residues. This CDR3 is CAISQGASNYGYTF. DNA of the CDR3: TGTGCCATCAGCCAGGGGGCTTCTAACTATGGCTACACCTTC.

This clone appeared many times. The chain has TRBV25-1 and TRBJ2-3; TRBD2 agrees at 7 bases. The CDR3 has 12 amino acids. Per the germline V gene, CDR1 is MGHDK and CDR2 is SYGVNS. The junction had 3 bases not matched to a gene; V was cut back by 6 bases and J by 6 bases. CDR3 sequence reads: CASRPGGDTQYF. CDR3 sequence (DNA): TGTGCCAGCAGGCCCGGGGGGGATACGCAGTATTTT.

This chain links TRBV6-5 with TRBJ2-6; D is uncertain. The CDR3 is made up of 12 amino acids. Looked up from germline, CDR1 is MNHEY and CDR2 is SVGAGI. V lost 4 bases and J lost 2, with 0 bases in between. The CDR3 loop reads CASSSGANVLTF. The CDR3 coding sequence is TGTGCCAGCAGTTCTGGGGCCAACGTCCTGACTTTC.

Relative to its sample, this clone is medium-sized. The chain couples TRBV6-1 to TRBJ1-1, with D hard to call. The CDR3 has 11 residues. Trimming shortened V by 4 bases and J by 11 bases, and 11 bases separated the two germline ends. The germline CDR1 and CDR2 sequences are MNHNS and SASEGT. CDR3 protein: CASSASLRAFF. In DNA, the CDR3 is TGTGCCAGCAGTGCGAGTCTCCGCGCTTTCTTT.

This clone occurred many times. The chain is built from TRBV11-2 and TRBJ1-2; TRBD1 might be the D (6 bases). Germline-derived CDR1 and CDR2 are SGHAT and FQNNGV. The CDR3 consists of 13 residues. V was cut by 3 bases and J by 2 bases, with 7 bases left in between. The CDR3 protein is CASSFTGNYGYTF. For the CDR3, the DNA is TGTGCCAGCAGCTTTACAGGGAACTATGGCTACACCTTC.

A note on this clone: This may come from a read error, since a much larger clone is one base off. The sample contains more than one DNA sequence encoding this CDR3. The V and J genes are TRBV18 and TRBJ2-1; D is undetermined. CDR3 length: 16 residues. Germline CDR1 KGHSH, CDR2 LQKENI. Trimming took off 2 bases at V and 5 bases at J, with 16 bases between the two ends. CDR3 DNA sequence: TGTGCCAGCTCACCAGTGGCTGGAGTGGGCGACAATGAGCAGTTCTTC. Translating it yields CASSPVAGVGDNEQFF. Full variable domain (missing parts from reference TRBV18 and TRBJ2-1): NAGVMQNPRHLVRRRGQEARLRCSPMKGHSHVYWYRQLPEEGLKFMVYLQKENIIDESGMPKERFSAEFPKEGPSILRIQQVVRGDSAAYFCASSPVAGVGDNEQFFGPGTRLTVL.

This clone was detected many times. A much larger clonotype is one base distant, so this may be a read error. The chain has TRBV2 and TRBJ2-3; 7 bases line up with TRBD2. The V and J ends lost 8 bases and 6 bases, in that order; junction bases with no gene match: 2. Germline loops: CDR1 SNHLY, CDR2 FYNNEI. The CDR3 runs to 11 residues. The DNA of the CDR3 is TGTGCCAGCGGGGGGGGGGATACGCAGTATTTT. This translates into CASGGGDTQYF.

This clone was observed many times. The chain recombines TRBV5-5 with TRBJ2-3, with 14 bases aligning to TRBD2. V dropped 4 bases and J dropped 5; count of bases not matched to a gene: 6. CDR3 size: 16 residues. CDR1 is SGHKS, CDR2 YYEKEE, per germline (reference sequence). The CDR3 DNA reads as TGTGCCAGCAGCCTGGGACTAGCGGGAGTTGAAGATACGCAGTATTTT. This sequence encodes CASSLGLAGVEDTQYF.

By proportion, this clone is medium-sized. The V call is TRBV27, the J call TRBJ2-7, with 8 nucleotides matching TRBD1. With 6 bases clipped from V and 3 bases from J, the junction kept 7 bases outside the gene matches. The germline V gene has CDR1 MNHEY and CDR2 SMNVEV (reference sequence). The CDR3 consists of 14 residues. CDR3 coding DNA: TGTGCCAGCAGCTCCGACAGGGGATTCTACGAGCAGTACTTC. This encodes CASSSDRGFYEQYF.

Note on this clone: Germline and junction disagree at one end, which may indicate a read error. The chain uses TRBV18 and TRBJ1-6; TRBD1 might be the D (6 bases). The germline V gene has CDR1 KGHSH and CDR2 LQKENI. The CDR3 loop spans 17 amino acids. Written as DNA, the CDR3 is TGTGCCAGCTCACGACAGACAGGTACCGGAGGTAATTCACACCTCCACTTT. Amino acids: CASSRQTGTGGNSHLHF.

This clone has just a few counts. The chain carries TRBV6-1 and TRBJ2-3; 8 bases are shared with TRBD2. Germline V gene lookup returns CDR1 MNHNS and CDR2 SASEGT. The CDR3 sequence is 15 residues long. V lost 6 bases, J lost 6 bases, and 11 bases stayed unmatched. The DNA for the CDR3 is TGTGCCAGCAGCCTAAACCCCGGGGGGGTCGATACGCAGTATTTT. Protein sequence: CASSLNPGGVDTQYF.

This clone was seen repeatedly, ten times or more. This rearrangement joins TRBV7-9 to TRBJ2-5; 8 bases are a match to TRBD2. The germline V gene has CDR1 SEHNR and CDR2 FQNEAQ (reference sequence). Trimming took 10 bases from V and 2 from J; bases not matched to a gene: 15. This CDR3 contains 16 residues. This chain's CDR3 is CATAPPGGGLQETQYF. CDR3 sequence (DNA): TGTGCCACCGCACCCCCGGGCGGGGGGTTGCAAGAGACCCAGTACTTC.

This clone has ten or more counts. This sequence joins TRBV10-2 and TRBJ2-7, with TRBD1 matching over 8 bases. This CDR3 is 14 amino acids long. Trimming removed 5 bases from V and 5 bases from J; junction bases left unmatched: 8. Germline loops: CDR1 WSHSY, CDR2 SAAADI. The CDR3 coding sequence is TGCGCCAGCAGTCTTACTGGACAGGGTAACGAGCAGTACTTC. Its translation: CASSLTGQGNEQYF.

V usage is TRBV19 and J usage is TRBJ1-2, with D perhaps TRBD1 (5 bases). The CDR3 contains 16 residues. Germline CDR1 LNHDA, CDR2 SQIVND (reference sequence). V was cut by 5 bases and J by 5 bases, with 21 bases left in between. The CDR3: CASSLSGGARVYGYTF. DNA for the CDR3: TGTGCCAGTAGTCTATCCGGCGGGGCCAGGGTTTATGGCTACACCTTC.